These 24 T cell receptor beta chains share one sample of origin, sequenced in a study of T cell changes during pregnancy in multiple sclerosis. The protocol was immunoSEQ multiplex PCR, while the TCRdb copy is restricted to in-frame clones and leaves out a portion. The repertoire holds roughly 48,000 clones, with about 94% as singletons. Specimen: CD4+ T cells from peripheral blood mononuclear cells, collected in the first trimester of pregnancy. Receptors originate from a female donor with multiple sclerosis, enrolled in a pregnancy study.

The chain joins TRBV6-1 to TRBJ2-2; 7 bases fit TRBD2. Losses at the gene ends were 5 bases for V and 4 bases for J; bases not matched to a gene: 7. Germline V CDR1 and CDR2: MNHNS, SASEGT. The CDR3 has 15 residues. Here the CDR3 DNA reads TGTGCCAGCAGTAAGAGCGGGGTGTTCACCGGGGAGCTGTTTTTT. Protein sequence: CASSKSGVFTGELFF.

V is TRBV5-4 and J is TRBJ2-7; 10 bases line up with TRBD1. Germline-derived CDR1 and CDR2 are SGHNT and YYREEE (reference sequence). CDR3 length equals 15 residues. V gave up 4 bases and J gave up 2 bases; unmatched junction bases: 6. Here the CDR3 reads CASSRPGQGTYEQYF. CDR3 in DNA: TGTGCCAGCAGCCGTCCGGGACAGGGGACCTACGAGCAGTACTTC.

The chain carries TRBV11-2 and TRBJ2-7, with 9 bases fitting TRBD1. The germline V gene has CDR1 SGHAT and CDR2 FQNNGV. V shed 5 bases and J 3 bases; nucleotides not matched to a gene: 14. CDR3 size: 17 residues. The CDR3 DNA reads TGTGCCAGCAGCGCCCCCGCGGGGACAGGGAAATTCTACGAGCAGTACTTC. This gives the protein CASSAPAGTGKFYEQYF.

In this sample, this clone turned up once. The CDR3 is CASSATGVFTDTQYF. CDR3 nucleotides: TGTGCCAGCAGCGCGACAGGGGTATTCACAGATACGCAGTATTTT. The chain couples TRBV9 to TRBJ2-3, with 8 bases lining up with TRBD1. After removal of 3 bases from V and 2 bases from J, the junction contained 5 bases not matched to a gene. Germline-derived CDR1 and CDR2 are SGDLS and YYNGEE. The CDR3 runs 15 residues.

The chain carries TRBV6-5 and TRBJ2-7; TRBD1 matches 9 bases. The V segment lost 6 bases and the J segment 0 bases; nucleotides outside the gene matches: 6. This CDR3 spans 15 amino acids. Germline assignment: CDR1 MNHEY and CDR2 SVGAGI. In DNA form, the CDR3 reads TGTGCCAGCAGCCGAGGACAGGGGAGCTCCTACGAGCAGTACTTC. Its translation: CASSRGQGSSYEQYF.

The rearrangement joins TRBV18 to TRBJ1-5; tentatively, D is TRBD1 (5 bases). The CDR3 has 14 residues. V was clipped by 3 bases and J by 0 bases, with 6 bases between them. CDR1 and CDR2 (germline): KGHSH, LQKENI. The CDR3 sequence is CASSPQGSNQPQHF. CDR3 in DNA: TGTGCCAGCTCACCCCAGGGTAGCAATCAGCCCCAGCATTTT.

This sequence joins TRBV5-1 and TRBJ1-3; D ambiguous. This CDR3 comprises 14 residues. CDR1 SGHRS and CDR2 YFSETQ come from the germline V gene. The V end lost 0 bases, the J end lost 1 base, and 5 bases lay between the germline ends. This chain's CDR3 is CASSLDVSGNTIYF. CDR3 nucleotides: TGCGCCAGCAGCTTGGATGTATCTGGAAACACCATATATTTT.

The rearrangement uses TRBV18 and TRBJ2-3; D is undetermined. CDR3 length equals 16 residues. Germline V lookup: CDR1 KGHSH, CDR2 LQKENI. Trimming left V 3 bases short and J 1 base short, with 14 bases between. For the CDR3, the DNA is TGTGCCAGCTCACCTTGGGCCCTCCGACGCACAGATACGCAGTATTTT. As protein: CASSPWALRRTDTQYF.

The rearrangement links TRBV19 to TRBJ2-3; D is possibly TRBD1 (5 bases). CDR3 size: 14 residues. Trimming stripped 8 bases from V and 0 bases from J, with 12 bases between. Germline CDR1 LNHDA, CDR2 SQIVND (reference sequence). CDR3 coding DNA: TGTGCCAGTTCCGAATGGGGCAGCACAGATACGCAGTATTTT. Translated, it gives CASSEWGSTDTQYF.

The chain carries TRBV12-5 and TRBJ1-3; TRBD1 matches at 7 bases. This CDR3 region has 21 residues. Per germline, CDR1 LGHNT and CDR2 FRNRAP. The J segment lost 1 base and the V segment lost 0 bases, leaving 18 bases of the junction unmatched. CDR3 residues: CASGLVRNRQGKAISGNTIYF. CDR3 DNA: TGTGCTAGTGGTTTGGTAAGAAATCGACAGGGAAAGGCAATTTCTGGAAACACCATATATTTT.

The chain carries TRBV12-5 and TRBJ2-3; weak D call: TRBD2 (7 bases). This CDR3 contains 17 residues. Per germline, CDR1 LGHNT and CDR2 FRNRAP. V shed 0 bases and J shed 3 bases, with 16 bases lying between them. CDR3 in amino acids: CASGLVLEGGITDTQYF. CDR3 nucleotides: TGTGCTAGTGGTTTGGTACTAGAGGGGGGGATTACAGATACGCAGTATTTT.

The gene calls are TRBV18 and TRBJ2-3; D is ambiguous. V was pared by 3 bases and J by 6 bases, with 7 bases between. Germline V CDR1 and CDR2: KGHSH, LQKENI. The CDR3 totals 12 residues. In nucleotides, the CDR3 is TGTGCCAGCTCACCGATCGGGGATACGCAGTATTTT. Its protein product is CASSPIGDTQYF.

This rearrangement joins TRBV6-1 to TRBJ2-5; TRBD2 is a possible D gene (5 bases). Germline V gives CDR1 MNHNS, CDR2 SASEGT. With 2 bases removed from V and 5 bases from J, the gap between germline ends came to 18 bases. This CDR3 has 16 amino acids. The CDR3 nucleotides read TGTGCCAGCAGTGAACCAGGACGAAAATCGGGGGAGACCCAGTACTTC. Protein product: CASSEPGRKSGETQYF.

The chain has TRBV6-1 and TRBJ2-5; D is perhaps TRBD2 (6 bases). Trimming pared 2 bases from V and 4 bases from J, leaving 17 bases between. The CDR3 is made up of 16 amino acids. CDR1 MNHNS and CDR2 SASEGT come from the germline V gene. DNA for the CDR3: TGTGCCAGCAGTGAAAGGGGCGGTGGGGGGAGAGAGACCCAGTACTTC. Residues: CASSERGGGGRETQYF.

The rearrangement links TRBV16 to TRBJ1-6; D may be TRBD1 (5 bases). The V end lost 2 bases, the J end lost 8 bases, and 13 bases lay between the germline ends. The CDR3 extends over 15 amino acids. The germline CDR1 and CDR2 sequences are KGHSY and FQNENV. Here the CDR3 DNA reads TGTGCCAGCAGCCAAACGATCGGGACTTATTCACCCCTCCACTTT. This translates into CASSQTIGTYSPLHF. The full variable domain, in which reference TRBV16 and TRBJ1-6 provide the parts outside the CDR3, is GEEVAQTPKHLVRGEGQKAKLYCAPIKGHSYVFWYQQVLKNEFKFLISFQNENVFDETGMPKERFSAKCLPNSPCSLEIQATKLEDSAVYFCASSQTIGTYSPLHFGNGTRLTVT.

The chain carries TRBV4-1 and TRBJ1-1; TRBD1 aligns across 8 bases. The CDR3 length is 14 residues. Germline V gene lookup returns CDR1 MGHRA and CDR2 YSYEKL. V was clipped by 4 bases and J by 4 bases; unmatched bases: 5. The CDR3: CASSPWDRRTEAFF. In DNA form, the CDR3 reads TGCGCCAGCAGCCCGTGGGACAGGCGCACTGAAGCTTTCTTT.

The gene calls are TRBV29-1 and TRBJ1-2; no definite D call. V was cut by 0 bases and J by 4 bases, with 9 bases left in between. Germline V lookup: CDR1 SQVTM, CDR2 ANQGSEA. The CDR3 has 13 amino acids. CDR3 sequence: CSVEDRERYGYTF. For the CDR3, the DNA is TGCAGCGTTGAAGATCGCGAACGCTATGGCTACACCTTC.

The CDR3 DNA follows: TGTGCCAGCAGTGTGGACAGGTCAGGTGGCACCATATATTTT. Protein sequence: CASSVDRSGGTIYF. The V and J genes are TRBV6-1 and TRBJ1-3; TRBD1 agrees at 7 bases. CDR1 is MNHNS, CDR2 SASEGT, per germline. This CDR3 spans 14 amino acids. Trimming at V came to 4 bases and at J to 9 bases, leaving 9 bases not matched to a gene.

In nucleotides, the CDR3 is TGCGCCAGCAGCTCGGGGGGGACAGCGAACACTGAAGCTTTCTTT. It translates to CASSSGGTANTEAFF. The chain employs TRBV5-1 and TRBJ1-1; 7 nucleotides align to TRBD1. Per the germline V gene, CDR1 is SGHRS and CDR2 is YFSETQ. V lost 3 bases, J lost 1 base, and 6 bases stayed unmatched. This CDR3 spans 15 amino acids.

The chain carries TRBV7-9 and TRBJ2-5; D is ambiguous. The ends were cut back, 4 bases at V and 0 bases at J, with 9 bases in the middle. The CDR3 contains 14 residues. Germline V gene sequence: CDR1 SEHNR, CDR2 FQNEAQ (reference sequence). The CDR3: CASSSTEYQETQYF. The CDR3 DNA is TGTGCCAGCAGCTCTACAGAGTACCAAGAGACCCAGTACTTC.

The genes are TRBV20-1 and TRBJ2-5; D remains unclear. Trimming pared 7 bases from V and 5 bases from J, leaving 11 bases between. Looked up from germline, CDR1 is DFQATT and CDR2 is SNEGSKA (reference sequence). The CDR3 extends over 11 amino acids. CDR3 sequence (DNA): TGCAGTGTCGGAGCATCGGAGACCCAGTACTTC. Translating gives CSVGASETQYF.

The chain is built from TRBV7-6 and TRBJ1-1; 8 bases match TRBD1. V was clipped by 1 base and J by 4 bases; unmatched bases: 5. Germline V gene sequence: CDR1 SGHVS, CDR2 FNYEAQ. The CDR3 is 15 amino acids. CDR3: CASSLGQGAGTEAFF. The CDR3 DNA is TGTGCCAGCAGCTTAGGTCAGGGGGCCGGCACTGAAGCTTTCTTT.

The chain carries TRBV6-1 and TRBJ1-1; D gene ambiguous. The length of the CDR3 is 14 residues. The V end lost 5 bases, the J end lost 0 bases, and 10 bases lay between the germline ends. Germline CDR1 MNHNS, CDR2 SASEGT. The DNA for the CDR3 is TGTGCCAGCAGTAATGGCCATATGAACACTGAAGCTTTCTTT. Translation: CASSNGHMNTEAFF.

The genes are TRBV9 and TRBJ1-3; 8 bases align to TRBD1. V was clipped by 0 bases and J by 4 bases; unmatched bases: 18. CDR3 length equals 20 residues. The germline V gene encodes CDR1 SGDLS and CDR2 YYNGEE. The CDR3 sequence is CASSVEGGGRTGISGNTIYF. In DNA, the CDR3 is TGTGCCAGCAGCGTAGAAGGAGGTGGCCGGACAGGGATCTCCGGAAACACCATATATTTT.